This T cell receptor (beta chain) is drawn from a study of CD8 T cells in ankylosing spondylitis (dated by TCRdb to about 2017). For the study in its entirety: T cell receptor beta repertoires were profiled in healthy donors and ankylosing spondylitis patients so that disease-linked TCR variants could be found. Peripheral blood samples were taken, and synovial fluid was additionally collected from ankylosing spondylitis patients. In total, the full study cohort was made up of roughly 100 healthy donors and more than 20 ankylosing spondylitis patients. Broad study findings and their caveats: Some motif variants had previously been reported in the synovial fluid and blood of reactive arthritis patients, which suggests shared mechanisms of disease initiation. Blood from ankylosing spondylitis patients appeared to be characterized by a TCR beta motif composed of about 8 highly homologous amino acid variants. The disease-linked clones were reported as significantly enriched in matched synovial fluid samples from ankylosing spondylitis patients. The disease-linked clones showed a CD8+ phenotype and occurred at relatively low frequencies in peripheral blood.

In this sample, this clonotype turned up a few times. What this receptor recognizes is not known. The sample holds no much larger clone one base away, and base qualities are not on file. Sequencing instrument: Illumina HiSeq 2500. Quantitative 5'-RACE with molecular barcodes was the method used to prepare the TCR beta libraries. In the authors' own workflow: To identify disease-linked TCR variants, a new computational method was used, one built on a probabilistic model of VDJ rearrangement. The raw public data were reprocessed by TCRdb itself: fastp quality trimming at Q25, MiXCR clonotype calling, in-frame beta chains only. Each record represents a unique CDR3 protein, reported with the most common genes and DNA among its rows. V and J calls and clone size were set by TCRdb, not the authors. This sample has fewer than 500,000 distinct CDR3 sequences in its table, and under 25% of those were observed once. The biggest ten clones account for roughly 16% of the sample.

Sequencing was carried out using blood, either unsorted or a sorted T cell fraction (not recorded which). The TCR comes from a male donor with ankylosing spondylitis.

In nucleotides, the sequence is TGTGCCAGCAGTGCCTCCTACGAGCAGTACTTC. It specifies CASSASYEQYF. The V and J segments used are TRBV6-1 and TRBJ2-7, with the D gene not clear enough to name. The CDR3, from cysteine to phenylalanine, totals 11 residues. The read is trimmed to its CDR3 DNA, 33 bases read in frame from base 1. V was cut back by 4 bases and J by 0 bases, leaving a gap of 1 base between them. The germline V gene yields MNHNS for CDR1 and SASEGT for CDR2.